This is a list of T cell receptor beta chains from one sample in a study of blood T cell repertoires in COVID-19. Measured with immunoSEQ multiplex PCR; TCRdb has only the in-frame clones, and not every one. The data show 330,000 or so clones, approximately 89% seen once. Sample: PBMCs or T cells enriched from blood (not recorded which). The receptors shown here come from a man between 35 and 55 years old in a cohort exposed to, infected with or recovered from COVID-19 (not recorded which). The CDR3 runs from the conserved cysteine through the conserved F or W. The D gene is left open where the match is weak. Some rows have no size entry. The others give once, few or many, or a class for an expanded clone.

j_call cdr3_length v_call d_call clone_size cdr3_nt cdr3_aa
TRBJ1-2 14 TRBV30 - - - CAWSVFLQGGGYTF
TRBJ1-1 13 TRBV10-2 TRBD1 - TGCGCCAGCGGGACAGAGCTGAACACTGAAGCTTTCTTT CASGTELNTEAFF
TRBJ1-2 14 TRBV29-1 TRBD1 - TGCAGCGTGCCCCGGGACAGGGGTTCTTATGGCTACACCTTC CSVPRDRGSYGYTF
TRBJ2-1 13 TRBV10-3 TRBD2 - TGTGCCATCAGTAAGACTAGCGGGGATGAGCAGTTCTTC CAISKTSGDEQFF
TRBJ1-2 14 TRBV5-4 - once TGTGCCAGCAGCTTTGGAGGGGCGAACTATGGCTACACCTTC CASSFGGANYGYTF
TRBJ1-1 15 TRBV11-2 TRBD1 - TGTGCCAGCAGCTCCCGACAGGGTAGCCGCACTGAAGCTTTCTTT CASSSRQGSRTEAFF
TRBJ1-1 12 TRBV7-8 - - TGTGCCAGCAGCTCAGGATACACTGAAGCTTTCTTT CASSSGYTEAFF
TRBJ2-1 19 TRBV7-2 - - TGTGCCAGCAGCTTAGTCAGGGTGTTATTCGCGGGGACTGGCAATGAGCAGTTCTTC CASSLVRVLFAGTGNEQFF
TRBJ1-1 13 TRBV27 TRBD1 - TGTGCCAGCACCAACACAGGGGGAACTGAAGCTTTCTTT CASTNTGGTEAFF
TRBJ1-2 12 TRBV2 - once TGTGCCAGCAGTGCCCAGTCCTATGGCTACACCTTC CASSAQSYGYTF
TRBJ2-7 14 TRBV19 - once TGTGCCAGTAGTCTGTCGGTTCTAGACTACGAGCAGTACTTC CASSLSVLDYEQYF
TRBJ2-3 15 TRBV11-2 - - TGTGCCAGCAGCCTAGGGGGGGGCGCGGCAGATACGCAGTATTTT CASSLGGGAADTQYF
TRBJ2-5 13 TRBV15 - - TGTGCCACCGAAGAGACTTACGTAGAGACCCAGTACTTC CATEETYVETQYF
TRBJ2-7 12 TRBV25-1 TRBD1 - TGTGCCAGCAGTGGGGACAGATACGAGCAGTACTTC CASSGDRYEQYF
TRBJ2-4 19 TRBV9 TRBD2 few TGTGCCAGCAGCGTAGGGCAAGCGGGAGTCCCCACCAAAATTAACATTCAGTACTTC CASSVGQAGVPTKINIQYF
TRBJ2-3 16 TRBV3-1/TRBV3-2 TRBD2 - TGTGCCAGCAGCCAAGCGTCGGGAGGGCCCTCAGATACGCAGTATTTT CASSQASGGPSDTQYF
TRBJ1-1 14 TRBV29-1 - - TGCAGCGTTGACTTTGGCCACACGAACACTGAAGCTTTCTTT CSVDFGHTNTEAFF
TRBJ2-7 14 TRBV18 TRBD2 - TGTGCCAGCTCACCTCCTAGCGGGAGGGGCGAGCAGTACTTC CASSPPSGRGEQYF
TRBJ2-3 16 TRBV10-1 TRBD2 - TGCGCCAGCAGTGATATAGCGGGGCTTAGCACAGATACGCAGTATTTT CASSDIAGLSTDTQYF
TRBJ2-3 14 TRBV28 TRBD1 - TGTGCCAGTACAGAACAGGGGCGCCCAGATACGCAGTATTTT CASTEQGRPDTQYF
TRBJ1-2 15 TRBV6-5 - - TGTGCCAGCAGCCATAATGCCGCAGGGTCTTTTGGCTACACCTTC CASSHNAAGSFGYTF
TRBJ2-7 13 TRBV6-5 - - TGTGCCAGCAGACGGGCGGGACCCTACGAGCAGTACTTC CASRRAGPYEQYF
TRBJ1-6 12 TRBV6-5 - - TGTGCCAGCAAGCGAAGTGATTCACCCCTCCACTTT CASKRSDSPLHF
TRBJ2-7 12 TRBV10-3 TRBD2 - TGTGCCACGGTAGCGGGAGCTAGCGAGCAGTACTTC CATVAGASEQYF
TRBJ2-2 18 TRBV5-1 TRBD2 once TGCGCCAGCAGCTTGCAATCCGGGACTAGTCATACCACCGGGGAGCTGTTTTTT CASSLQSGTSHTTGELFF
TRBJ2-1 14 TRBV4-1 - - TGCGCCAGCAGCCAAGATTGGCGGGATAGATTGCGGTTCTTC CASSQDWRDRLRFF
TRBJ2-7 15 TRBV7-2 TRBD2 - TGTGCCAGCAGCTCTAGGGGTAGCGGGACCTACGAGCAGTACTTC CASSSRGSGTYEQYF
TRBJ1-2 12 TRBV5-1 - - TGCGCCAGCAGCTTCCACGACACCTCCGTCACCTTC CASSFHDTSVTF
TRBJ1-2 13 TRBV5-5 - - TGTGCCAGCAGCTTATCCAGGGACTATGGCTACACCTTC CASSLSRDYGYTF
TRBJ1-4 15 TRBV18 TRBD1 - TGTGCCAGCTCACCCGAGGACAGGGGTAATGAAAAACTGTTTTTT CASSPEDRGNEKLFF
TRBJ1-3 15 TRBV27 - - TGTGCCAGCAGTTTCTCGGGTGCAGCGGGAAACACCATATATTTT CASSFSGAAGNTIYF
TRBJ2-5 14 TRBV7-8 - - TGTGCCAGCAGCCCTCGGGAGACCCAAGAGACCCAGTACTTC CASSPRETQETQYF
TRBJ2-3 14 TRBV3-1/TRBV3-2 - - TGTGCCAGCAGCCAAGTTTCGTTCCCAGATACGCAGTATTTT CASSQVSFPDTQYF
TRBJ2-1 12 TRBV28 - - TGTGCCAGCAGTGTAGGGACTCCCGGGCTGTTCTTC CASSVGTPGLFF
TRBJ2-1 12 TRBV3-1/TRBV3-2 TRBD2 once TGTGCCAGCAGCCATCTAGGACTAGCGCATTTCTTC CASSHLGLAHFF
TRBJ2-1 16 TRBV5-1 - - TGCGCCAGCAGCTTGGGCGGGACAGCTTCCTACAATGAGCAGTTCTTC CASSLGGTASYNEQFF
TRBJ2-5 15 TRBV4-2 - - TGTGCCAGCAGCCAGGTTGCGACTGAGGGAGAGACCCAGTACTTC CASSQVATEGETQYF
TRBJ1-5 14 TRBV28 - once TGTGCCAGCAGTCGGGGACACATCAATCAGCCCCAGCATTTT CASSRGHINQPQHF
TRBJ2-3 16 TRBV27 TRBD2 - TGTGCCAGCAGTTCCTGGACTAGCGGGAACACAGATACGCAGTATTTT CASSSWTSGNTDTQYF
TRBJ2-5 14 TRBV27 - - TGTGCCAGCAGTTTCCTAGGGGACCAAGAGACCCAGTACTTC CASSFLGDQETQYF
TRBJ1-6 14 TRBV5-1 TRBD1 - TGCGCCAGCAGCGACGGGACAGCTAATTCACCCCTCCACTTT CASSDGTANSPLHF
TRBJ2-7 14 TRBV7-6 - - TGTGCCAGCAGCTTAGGTGGGAGCGCCTACGAGCAGTACTTC CASSLGGSAYEQYF
TRBJ2-3 21 TRBV18 TRBD2 - TGTGCCAGCTCACCCCTATTAACGGGACTAGCGGGAGTCGGTGGCACAGATACGCAGTATTTT CASSPLLTGLAGVGGTDTQYF
TRBJ1-1 14 TRBV7-6 - - TGTGCCAGCAGCTCCCAGGGAATGGACACTGAAGCTTTCTTT CASSSQGMDTEAFF
TRBJ1-5 15 TRBV10-3 - - TGTGCCATCAGTGAGTCGAACAGGGATGACCAGCCCCAGCATTTT CAISESNRDDQPQHF
TRBJ2-5 15 TRBV5-4 TRBD2 once TGTGCCAGCAGCTTGGCTCTAGCGGGAGCAGAGACCCAGTACTTC CASSLALAGAETQYF
TRBJ1-1 13 TRBV6-5 TRBD1 - TGTGCCAGCAGAAGGGGGCTGGAGACTGAAGCTTTCTTT CASRRGLETEAFF
TRBJ2-2 16 TRBV28 TRBD1 - TGTGCCAGCAGTTCATCCGGGACAGCAAACACCGGGGAGCTGTTTTTT CASSSSGTANTGELFF
TRBJ1-1 13 TRBV28 - few TGTGCCAGCAGTCTCCCCGGGGAAACTGAAGCTTTCTTT CASSLPGETEAFF
TRBJ1-1 14 TRBV6-5 - - TGTGCCAGCAGTTACGCAGGGGCCACTACTGAAGCTTTCTTT CASSYAGATTEAFF
TRBJ2-1 13 TRBV6-5 TRBD1 - TGTGCCAGCCCGGGACAGAATTACAATGAGCAGTTCTTC CASPGQNYNEQFF